This TCR beta chain was identified during a study of siplizumab effects on memory and regulatory T cells. Trimming left V 7 bases short and J 10 bases short, with 17 bases between. The CDR3 runs 13 residues. Looked up from germline, CDR1 is MDHEN and CDR2 is SYDVKM. This clone was seen only a few times. Sequenced by immunoSEQ multiplex PCR; TCRdb stores in-frame clones only, minus some. The sample lists tens of thousands of clones, over 70% occurring once. The sequence came from a human donor in good health. The V gene is TRBV28, the J gene TRBJ2-1, with D unclear. Source material: Tregs sorted from blood. This chain's CDR3 is CASNHDPHREQFF. CDR3 nucleotide sequence: TGTGCCAGCAACCACGACCCGCATCGCGAGCAGTTCTTC.